The clone carrying this T cell receptor beta chain has just a few counts. At one boundary the junction diverges from the germline segment, which might be a read error. The data belong to a study of blood T cell repertoires in COVID-19. TCRdb's table, derived via immunoSEQ multiplex PCR, lists solely in-frame clones and lacks some. The sample lists 250,000 to 350,000 clones; about nine tenths were seen once. Germline V gene data show CDR1 as KGHSH and CDR2 as LQKENI. The CDR3 consists of 13 residues. The sample consisted of PBMCs or T cells enriched from blood (not recorded which). This chain uses TRBV18 with TRBJ2-7; 9 nucleotides agree with TRBD1. The TCR comes from a man aged 55-75 years who had recovered from COVID-19. The CDR3 sequence is CASSPASGGQGHF. In DNA form, the CDR3 reads TGTGCCAGCTCACCTGCGTCCGGGGGACAGGGCCACTTC.